The 28 T cell receptor beta chains below were found in one sample sequenced in a study of OX40 agonist ivuxolimab in advanced cancers. Sequenced by immunoSEQ multiplex PCR; TCRdb stores in-frame clones only, minus some. The sample yields about 66,000 clones, approximately 91% seen once. The source material was CD4+ or CD8+ T cells sorted from blood, sampled in a trial of the OX40 agonist ivuxolimab. The receptors originated from an adult with an advanced solid tumor such as melanoma, head and neck, liver or kidney cancer.

The chain is built from TRBV5-4 and TRBJ1-3; D unclear. CDR1 is SGHNT and CDR2 is YYREEE in the germline V gene (reference sequence). The CDR3 contains 16 residues. Trimming pared 2 bases from V and 0 bases from J, leaving 12 bases between. The CDR3 spells CASSLGLPGSGNTIYF. CDR3 in DNA: TGTGCCAGCAGCTTAGGGCTGCCAGGCTCTGGAAACACCATATATTTT.

The rearrangement joins TRBV19 to TRBJ1-5; 8 bases agree with TRBD1. Trimming removed 5 bases from V and 9 bases from J; junction bases left unmatched: 12. The CDR3 loop spans 15 amino acids. Looked up from germline, CDR1 is LNHDA and CDR2 is SQIVND (reference sequence). CDR3 region: CASSAQGVSLRPQHF. In DNA, the CDR3 is TGTGCCAGTAGTGCACAGGGGGTTTCGCTTCGGCCCCAGCATTTT. Drawing the rest from reference TRBV19 and TRBJ1-5, the complete variable domain is DGGITQSPKYLFRKEGQNVTLSCEQNLNHDAMYWYRQDPGQGLRLIYYSQIVNDFQKGDIAEGYSVSREKKESFPLTVTSAQKNPTAFYLCASSAQGVSLRPQHFGDGTRLSIL.

V and J are TRBV11-2 and TRBJ2-7; 12 bases are shared with TRBD2. The CDR3 is 13 amino acids. After removal of 6 bases from V and 6 bases from J, the junction contained 3 bases not matched to a gene. The germline V gene has CDR1 SGHAT and CDR2 FQNNGV. The CDR3 DNA sequence: TGTGCCAGCAGATGGACTAGCGGGACCGAGCAGTACTTC. It is translated as CASRWTSGTEQYF. Drawing the rest from reference TRBV11-2 and TRBJ2-7, the complete variable domain is EAGVAQSPRYKIIEKRQSVAFWCNPISGHATLYWYQQILGQGPKLLIQFQNNGVVDDSQLPKDRFSAERLKGVDSTLKIQPAKLEDSAVYLCASRWTSGTEQYFGPGTRLTVT.

This chain connects TRBV6-5 to TRBJ2-5; tentative D call: TRBD1 (5 bases). Germline CDR1 and CDR2: MNHEY and SVGAGI. The V gene lost 5 bases and the J gene lost 5 bases, with 12 bases spanning the gap. The CDR3 has 13 amino acids. The CDR3 sequence is CASSEWGAETQYF. The CDR3 DNA reads TGTGCCAGCAGTGAATGGGGCGCGGAGACCCAGTACTTC.

A remark on this clone: One end of the junction does not line up with germline, which may come from a read error. V gene TRBV4-1 combines with J gene TRBJ2-1, with TRBD2 matching over 9 bases. The CDR3 length is 19 residues. Per the germline V gene, CDR1 is MGHRA and CDR2 is YSYEKL. The CDR3 is CASSQPLSGLASSYNEQLF. In nucleotides, the CDR3 is TGCGCCAGCAGCCAACCCCTTAGCGGACTAGCGAGCTCCTACAATGAGCAGCTCTTC.

The V gene is TRBV30, the J gene TRBJ1-1; the match to TRBD1 covers 7 bases. In germline, CDR1 is GTSNPN, CDR2 SVGIG (reference sequence). There are 15 residues in the CDR3. With V trimmed by 3 bases and J by 5 bases, 12 bases remained unmatched. This CDR3 is CAWRDVRQGRTEAFF. As DNA, the CDR3 is TGTGCCTGGAGAGACGTCCGACAGGGAAGGACTGAAGCTTTCTTT.

V is TRBV19 and J is TRBJ1-5; perhaps TRBD1 as D (5 bases). Germline CDR1 and CDR2: LNHDA and SQIVND (reference sequence). V gave up 6 bases and J gave up 7 bases, with 10 bases separating them. This CDR3 has 12 amino acids. CDR3 DNA: TGTGCCAGTAGCCAGAGGGGACAGCCCCAGCATTTT. Translated, it gives CASSQRGQPQHF.

V is TRBV6-1 and J is TRBJ1-3; D uncertain. The V gene's germline CDR1 is MNHNS and CDR2 SASEGT. V was shortened by 2 bases and J by 0 bases, with 8 bases between the two germline ends. This CDR3 has 15 amino acids. The CDR3 is CASSEYGISGNTIYF. DNA of the CDR3: TGTGCCAGCAGTGAATACGGAATCTCTGGAAACACCATATATTTT.

The CDR3, as DNA: TGTGCCATCAGTGAGCTGGCCGGGACAGCCTCCTACGAGCAGTACTTC. Protein sequence: CAISELAGTASYEQYF. The rearrangement joins TRBV10-3 to TRBJ2-7; 7 positions agree with TRBD1. The CDR3 runs to 16 residues. CDR1 and CDR2 (germline): ENHRY, SYGVKD. Trimming took 2 bases from V and 0 from J; bases not matched to a gene: 7.

The rearrangement uses TRBV28 and TRBJ1-4; D might be TRBD1 (6 bases). The CDR3 has 11 amino acids. Per germline, CDR1 MDHEN and CDR2 SYDVKM. Trimming left V 5 bases short and J 12 bases short, with 10 bases between. The CDR3 sequence: CASSVKGELFF. The DNA of the CDR3 is TGTGCCAGCAGTGTAAAGGGGGAACTGTTTTTT.

This chain links TRBV5-8 with TRBJ2-7; TRBD2 matches at 11 bases. Trimming removed 3 bases from V and 3 bases from J; junction bases left unmatched: 8. The CDR3 covers 16 residues. The germline CDR1 and CDR2 sequences are SGHTS and YDEGEE. In DNA form, the CDR3 reads TGTGCCAGCAGCTCAACCGGGACTAGCGGATTCTACGAGCAGTACTTC. Its translation: CASSSTGTSGFYEQYF. Full variable domain (outside the CDR3, taken from reference TRBV5-8 and TRBJ2-7): EAGVTQSPTHLIKTRGQQATLRCSPISGHTSVYWYQQALGLGLQFLLWYDEGEERNRGNFPPRFSGRQFPNYSSELNVNALELEDSALYLCASSSTGTSGFYEQYFGPGTRLTVT.

The rearrangement links TRBV5-1 to TRBJ2-3, with D possibly being TRBD2 (6 bases). Germline CDR1 reads SGHRS; CDR2 reads YFSETQ. The ends were cut back, 1 base at V and 2 bases at J, with 14 bases in the middle. The CDR3 has 16 amino acids. The CDR3 DNA sequence: TGCGCCAGCAGCTTGAGTATGGGGACTCACACAGATACGCAGTATTTT. It translates to CASSLSMGTHTDTQYF.

The genes are TRBV27 and TRBJ1-1, with 8 bases fitting TRBD1. CDR1 and CDR2 (germline): MNHEY, SMNVEV (reference sequence). CDR3 length equals 15 residues. The V segment lost 6 bases and the J segment 5 bases; nucleotides outside the gene matches: 11. The CDR3 spells CASRSQGGLGTEAFF. The DNA for the CDR3 is TGTGCCAGCAGATCACAGGGGGGGCTAGGTACTGAAGCTTTCTTT.

In its sample, this clone was seen once. The V and J genes are TRBV9 and TRBJ2-1; possibly TRBD1 or TRBD2 for D (5 bases each). Germline CDR1 is SGDLS and CDR2 is YYNGEE. V lost 3 bases and J lost 2, with 15 bases in between. The CDR3 sequence is 16 residues long. The CDR3 reads CASSARGPSAYNEQFF. CDR3 nucleotide sequence: TGTGCCAGCAGCGCCCGGGGCCCAAGTGCCTACAATGAGCAGTTCTTC.

This chain links TRBV13 with TRBJ2-2; a possible D gene is TRBD2 (5 bases). Trimming pared 7 bases from V and 4 bases from J, leaving 13 bases between. Germline CDR1 PRHDT, CDR2 FYEKMQ (reference sequence). CDR3 length: 14 residues. CDR3 region: CASTRGSGTGELFF. In DNA, the CDR3 is TGTGCCAGCACCCGAGGGAGTGGCACCGGGGAGCTGTTTTTT. The full variable domain, in which reference TRBV13 and TRBJ2-2 provide the parts outside the CDR3, is AAGVIQSPRHLIKEKRETATLKCYPIPRHDTVYWYQQGPGQDPQFLISFYEKMQSDKGSIPDRFSAQQFSDYHSELNMSSLELGDSALYFCASTRGSGTGELFFGEGSRLTVL.

This clone was counted once. The rearrangement uses TRBV2 and TRBJ2-7; perhaps TRBD1 as D (6 bases). The V end lost 5 bases, the J end lost 5 bases, and 25 bases lay between the germline ends. Germline V lookup: CDR1 SNHLY, CDR2 FYNNEI. CDR3 length equals 17 residues. The CDR3 bases are TGTGCCAGCAGTTCAGGCCCCGGGCCCCGAAACAGGGACGAGCAGTACTTC. Translated, it gives CASSSGPGPRNRDEQYF.

V is TRBV6-5 and J is TRBJ2-1; 8 nucleotides align to TRBD1. Germline V gene lookup returns CDR1 MNHEY and CDR2 SVGAGI. V shed 4 bases and J 5 bases; nucleotides not matched to a gene: 7. The CDR3 length is 15 residues. The CDR3 sequence: CASSSSGTGHNEQFF. CDR3 DNA: TGTGCCAGCAGTTCTTCCGGGACAGGACACAATGAGCAGTTCTTC.

This chain uses TRBV28 with TRBJ1-4, with 10 bases identical to TRBD1. J lost 13 bases, V lost 7 bases, and 12 bases had no gene match. The CDR3 length is 14 residues. Per germline, CDR1 MDHEN and CDR2 SYDVKM. The CDR3 DNA sequence: TGTGCCAGCACTCCTGAGGGACAGGGGTTGAGACTGTTTTTT. Translation: CASTPEGQGLRLFF.

This clone was counted once. The V call is TRBV12-5, the J call TRBJ1-4, with 9 positions matching TRBD1. The junction had 5 bases not matched to a gene; V was cut back by 5 bases and J by 7 bases. Germline lookup yields CDR1 LGHNT and CDR2 FRNRAP. The CDR3 contains 14 residues. CDR3 sequence: CASGPGQGSEKLFF. The CDR3 DNA follows: TGTGCTAGTGGTCCCGGACAGGGGAGTGAAAAACTGTTTTTT.

Only one count was recorded for this clone. The J gene is TRBJ2-1, the V gene TRBV12-5; D is perhaps TRBD1 or TRBD2 (5 bases each). Trimming took off 6 bases at V and 7 bases at J, with 13 bases between the two ends. The CDR3 loop spans 13 amino acids. The germline V gene encodes CDR1 LGHNT and CDR2 FRNRAP. CDR3 sequence (DNA): TGTGCTAGTGGCTCCCCTGGGGGTAATGAGCAGTTCTTC. It yields the protein CASGSPGGNEQFF.

J is TRBJ2-2 and V is TRBV28; 12 positions agree with TRBD2. CDR1 is MDHEN, CDR2 SYDVKM, per germline. The CDR3 covers 20 residues. Unmatched junction bases numbered 14, after V lost 1 base and J lost 5 bases. CDR3 sequence: CASSLSPELAGGLRTGELFF. The CDR3 coding sequence is TGTGCCAGCAGTTTATCGCCGGAGCTAGCGGGAGGGCTGCGAACCGGGGAGCTGTTTTTT.

The V gene is TRBV6-5, the J gene TRBJ1-3; D not resolved. The V end lost 3 bases, the J end lost 4 bases, and 10 bases lay between the germline ends. The CDR3 is made up of 14 amino acids. The germline gives CDR1 MNHEY, CDR2 SVGAGI. DNA for the CDR3: TGTGCCAGCAGTTATGGAGAAAAAGGAAACACCATATATTTT. As protein: CASSYGEKGNTIYF.

The J gene is TRBJ1-1, the V gene TRBV28, with 8 bases lining up with TRBD1. The CDR3 is 15 residues long. Germline lookup yields CDR1 MDHEN and CDR2 SYDVKM. The junction had 5 bases not matched to a gene; V was cut back by 5 bases and J by 0 bases. The CDR3 DNA reads as TGTGCCAGCAGTCCCGGACAGGGCCTGAACACTGAAGCTTTCTTT. Amino acid sequence: CASSPGQGLNTEAFF.

The J gene is TRBJ2-1, the V gene TRBV19; 9 nucleotides line up with TRBD2. Germline V gene sequence: CDR1 LNHDA, CDR2 SQIVND (reference sequence). V was pared by 8 bases and J by 0 bases, with 5 bases of the junction left unmatched. This CDR3 region has 15 residues. The CDR3 sequence: CASQRREGSYNEQFF. DNA for the CDR3: TGTGCCAGTCAAAGGCGGGAGGGCTCCTACAATGAGCAGTTCTTC.

The chain has TRBV10-1 and TRBJ2-1, with 9 positions matching TRBD2. The CDR3 runs 17 residues. Germline CDR1 WNHNN, CDR2 SYGVQD (reference sequence). The V segment lost 0 bases and the J segment 2 bases; nucleotides outside the gene matches: 5. The CDR3 DNA reads as TGCGCCAGCAGTGAGTCTAGGGCTAGCGGGGCCTACAATGAGCAGTTCTTC. It is translated as CASSESRASGAYNEQFF.

The rearrangement links TRBV10-3 to TRBJ2-2, with 8 positions matching TRBD1. V lost 3 bases to trimming and J lost 5 bases; unmatched junction nucleotides: 11. Germline loops: CDR1 ENHRY, CDR2 SYGVKD. This CDR3 is built from 17 residues. CDR3 in amino acids: CAISESGQGASTGELFF. CDR3 sequence (DNA): TGTGCCATCAGTGAATCGGGGCAGGGGGCTAGTACCGGGGAGCTGTTTTTT.

This chain uses TRBV28 with TRBJ2-1; TRBD2 aligns across 8 bases. Germline lookup yields CDR1 MDHEN and CDR2 SYDVKM. The CDR3 is made up of 14 amino acids. The ends lost 2 bases at V and 7 bases at J; junction bases unmatched: 4. CDR3 sequence: CASSLAGGKNEQFF. DNA of the CDR3: TGTGCCAGCAGTTTAGCGGGAGGAAAGAATGAGCAGTTCTTC.

The rearrangement uses TRBV7-3 and TRBJ2-6; 11 bases fit TRBD1. This CDR3 region has 17 residues. Germline V gene sequence: CDR1 SGHTA, CDR2 FQGTGA. V lost 2 bases to trimming and J lost 1 base; unmatched junction nucleotides: 1. The CDR3 sequence is CASSLGTGGSGANVLTF. In DNA form, the CDR3 reads TGTGCCAGCAGCTTAGGGACAGGGGGTTCTGGGGCCAACGTCCTGACTTTC.